The rows below give T cell receptor beta chains drawn from one sample of a study of blood T cell repertoires in COVID-19. Generated by immunoSEQ multiplex PCR, the TCRdb table keeps only in-frame clones and is missing some. The sample shows 50,000 or so clones, roughly 83% of them seen only once. The sequencing input was peripheral blood. The receptor source for this set is a woman aged 55-70 years with acute or convalescent COVID-19. CDR3s include the opening cysteine and the closing phenylalanine or tryptophan. Fields, in order: J gene, clone size, D gene, CDR3 length, V gene, CDR3 DNA, CDR3 protein. D genes are given only for firm matches. Size is stated for part of the rows, as once, few or many counts, or as a class when the clone is expanded.

j_gene: TRBJ2-3; abundance: once; d_gene: .; len: 13; v_gene: TRBV28; CDR3nt: TGTGCCAGCAGTCTCGGGACTACAGATACGCAGTATTTT; CDR3aa: CASSLGTTDTQYF
j_gene: TRBJ2-7; abundance: once; d_gene: TRBD2; len: 14; v_gene: TRBV14; CDR3nt: TGTGCCAGCTCACAACTAGCGGGGCCCTACGAGCAGTACTTC; CDR3aa: CASSQLAGPYEQYF
j_gene: TRBJ1-2; abundance: .; d_gene: TRBD1; len: 14; v_gene: TRBV5-4; CDR3nt: TGTGCCAGCACTTGGACAGGGGAAGGTGGTGGCTACACCTTC; CDR3aa: CASTWTGEGGGYTF
j_gene: TRBJ1-2; abundance: .; d_gene: .; len: 15; v_gene: TRBV3-1/TRBV3-2; CDR3nt: TGTGCCAGCAGCCAAGGCACCGGGTTCGGGGTAGGGTACACCTTC; CDR3aa: CASSQGTGFGVGYTF
j_gene: TRBJ2-2; abundance: .; d_gene: .; len: 18; v_gene: TRBV28; CDR3nt: TGTGCCAGCAGTTTGGTTCCCGGGAGAGGGGCTGGTGTCGGGGAGCTGTTTTTT; CDR3aa: CASSLVPGRGAGVGELFF
j_gene: TRBJ2-1; abundance: .; d_gene: TRBD1; len: 13; v_gene: TRBV5-8; CDR3nt: TGTGCCAGCAGTTTTTTCTCAGGGGGTGAGCAGTTCTTC; CDR3aa: CASSFFSGGEQFF
j_gene: TRBJ1-2; abundance: few; d_gene: .; len: 13; v_gene: TRBV3-1/TRBV3-2; CDR3nt: TGTGCCAGCAGCCAAGTATCGACATATGGCTACACCTTC; CDR3aa: CASSQVSTYGYTF
j_gene: TRBJ1-3; abundance: .; d_gene: TRBD1; len: 15; v_gene: TRBV6-5; CDR3nt: TGTGCCAGCAGTTACAGGGGGCTTTCCGGAAACACCATATATTTT; CDR3aa: CASSYRGLSGNTIYF
j_gene: TRBJ1-5; abundance: .; d_gene: TRBD1; len: 13; v_gene: TRBV19; CDR3nt: TGTGCCACCAGACAGGGTCGGAATCAGCCCCAGCATTTT; CDR3aa: CATRQGRNQPQHF
j_gene: TRBJ1-5; abundance: .; d_gene: .; len: 17; v_gene: TRBV3-1/TRBV3-2; CDR3nt: TGTGCCAGCAGCCAAGGGGTCAGGGCGAAGGGAAATCAGCCCCAGCATTTT; CDR3aa: CASSQGVRAKGNQPQHF
j_gene: TRBJ2-5; abundance: .; d_gene: TRBD2; len: 15; v_gene: TRBV20-1; CDR3nt: TGCAGTGCTAGTGGGACTAGCGGAGTCCAAGAGACCCAGTACTTC; CDR3aa: CSASGTSGVQETQYF
j_gene: TRBJ2-3; abundance: .; d_gene: .; len: 14; v_gene: TRBV2; CDR3nt: TGTGCCAGCTCGGGGCAGACGCAGGGGGATACGCAGTATTTT; CDR3aa: CASSGQTQGDTQYF
j_gene: TRBJ1-1; abundance: .; d_gene: .; len: 14; v_gene: TRBV19; CDR3nt: TGTGCCAGTAGTAAAAACATGGCCAAAGCTGAAGCTTTCTTT; CDR3aa: CASSKNMAKAEAFF
j_gene: TRBJ2-7; abundance: .; d_gene: TRBD2; len: 16; v_gene: TRBV5-1; CDR3nt: TGCGCCAGCAGCTATGGGACTAGCGGGGGGGCCGCCGAGCAGTACTTC; CDR3aa: CASSYGTSGGAAEQYF
j_gene: TRBJ1-5; abundance: few; d_gene: .; len: 12; v_gene: TRBV19; CDR3nt: TGTGCCAGTAGTATGAGGTTTCAGCCCCAGCATTTT; CDR3aa: CASSMRFQPQHF
j_gene: TRBJ1-4; abundance: .; d_gene: .; len: 16; v_gene: TRBV28; CDR3nt: TGTGCCAGCAGACGACCGGGAGGGGGTTTTAATGAAAAACTGTTTTTT; CDR3aa: CASRRPGGGFNEKLFF
j_gene: TRBJ1-1; abundance: .; d_gene: TRBD1; len: 14; v_gene: TRBV2; CDR3nt: TGTGCCAGCAGTGAGGAGACAGGGGTGACTGAAGCTTTCTTT; CDR3aa: CASSEETGVTEAFF
j_gene: TRBJ1-2; abundance: .; d_gene: TRBD1; len: 14; v_gene: TRBV5-1; CDR3nt: TGCGCCAGCAGCTCCATGACAGGGGGGCTTGGCTACACCTTC; CDR3aa: CASSSMTGGLGYTF
j_gene: TRBJ1-6; abundance: .; d_gene: TRBD1; len: 15; v_gene: TRBV28; CDR3nt: TGTGCCAGCAGTTTTGGCGGGACAGGGGCGAAGTCCCTCCACTTT; CDR3aa: CASSFGGTGAKSLHF
j_gene: TRBJ2-7; abundance: .; d_gene: TRBD1; len: 15; v_gene: TRBV19; CDR3nt: TGTGCCAGTAGTTCTCCCGGGACAGGGGGCTACGAGCAGTACTTC; CDR3aa: CASSSPGTGGYEQYF
j_gene: TRBJ2-3; abundance: .; d_gene: .; len: 15; v_gene: TRBV29-1; CDR3nt: TGCAGCGGTGGTGAACTACCAGGGACTGGGGATACGCAGTATTTT; CDR3aa: CSGGELPGTGDTQYF
j_gene: TRBJ2-7; abundance: once; d_gene: .; len: 14; v_gene: TRBV5-4; CDR3nt: TGTGCCAGCAGCTTGACTAGTAGGTCCTACGAGCAGTACTTC; CDR3aa: CASSLTSRSYEQYF
j_gene: TRBJ2-7; abundance: .; d_gene: .; len: 15; v_gene: TRBV21-1; CDR3nt: TGTGCCAGCAGCAAAGCTAAGAGATCCACCTACGAGCAGTACTTC; CDR3aa: CASSKAKRSTYEQYF
j_gene: TRBJ2-5; abundance: .; d_gene: .; len: 14; v_gene: TRBV20-1; CDR3nt: TGCAGTGCTAGTATGGGGACTGGGAGAGGGACCCAGTACTTC; CDR3aa: CSASMGTGRGTQYF
j_gene: TRBJ2-7; abundance: .; d_gene: TRBD1; len: 14; v_gene: TRBV28; CDR3nt: TGTGCCAGCAGGCAAGGACAGGGGGTATTAGAGCAGTACTTC; CDR3aa: CASRQGQGVLEQYF
j_gene: TRBJ2-1; abundance: few; d_gene: .; len: 14; v_gene: TRBV2; CDR3nt: TGTGCCAGCAGTGAATGGCGGATGTACAATGAGCAGTTCTTC; CDR3aa: CASSEWRMYNEQFF
j_gene: TRBJ2-5; abundance: .; d_gene: .; len: 16; v_gene: TRBV28; CDR3nt: TGTGCCAGCAGTGGGATGAAACGGGGGTACCAAGAGACCCAGTACTTC; CDR3aa: CASSGMKRGYQETQYF
j_gene: TRBJ1-2; abundance: .; d_gene: TRBD1; len: 15; v_gene: TRBV16; CDR3nt: TGTGCCAGCAGCCAATCATCAGGGGGCCTCGAGGGCTACACCTTC; CDR3aa: CASSQSSGGLEGYTF
j_gene: TRBJ2-7; abundance: .; d_gene: TRBD1; len: 14; v_gene: TRBV7-9; CDR3nt: TGTGCCAGCAGCTTAGAAGGACAGGGGGGCGAGCAGTACTTC; CDR3aa: CASSLEGQGGEQYF
j_gene: TRBJ1-1; abundance: .; d_gene: .; len: 15; v_gene: TRBV28; CDR3nt: TGTGCCAGCAGTCCATGGGACACAATGAACACTGAAGCTTTCTTT; CDR3aa: CASSPWDTMNTEAFF
j_gene: TRBJ2-7; abundance: .; d_gene: .; len: 16; v_gene: TRBV5-4; CDR3nt: TGTGCCAGCAGCCCAAAACTAGGTACGGGTCCCTACGAGCAGTACTTC; CDR3aa: CASSPKLGTGPYEQYF
j_gene: TRBJ1-1; abundance: .; d_gene: TRBD1; len: 19; v_gene: TRBV6-1; CDR3nt: TGTGCCAGCAGTGAAGCCCACAGGGGGCCACGGCGGGTGAACACTGAAGCTTTCTTT; CDR3aa: CASSEAHRGPRRVNTEAFF
j_gene: TRBJ1-1; abundance: .; d_gene: .; len: 14; v_gene: TRBV7-6; CDR3nt: TGTGCCAGCAGCTTACAGGGAAAAAACACTGAAGCTTTCTTT; CDR3aa: CASSLQGKNTEAFF
j_gene: TRBJ2-2; abundance: .; d_gene: TRBD1; len: 18; v_gene: TRBV5-1; CDR3nt: TGCGCCAGCAGCAGCCTTGGCGGACAGGGGTCTCGGACCGGGGAGCTGTTTTTT; CDR3aa: CASSSLGGQGSRTGELFF
j_gene: TRBJ1-2; abundance: .; d_gene: .; len: 14; v_gene: TRBV5-4; CDR3nt: TGTGCCAGCACCCTCCTCGGAGGGTCGAAAGGCTACACCTTC; CDR3aa: CASTLLGGSKGYTF
j_gene: TRBJ2-5; abundance: .; d_gene: TRBD1; len: 14; v_gene: TRBV15; CDR3nt: TGTGCCACCAGCAGAAAGGGGGCGGGAGAGACCCAGTACTTC; CDR3aa: CATSRKGAGETQYF
j_gene: TRBJ1-2; abundance: .; d_gene: .; len: 14; v_gene: TRBV7-8; CDR3nt: TGTGCCAGCAGCGGCCGGGTACTAAACTATGGCTACACCTTC; CDR3aa: CASSGRVLNYGYTF
j_gene: TRBJ1-1; abundance: .; d_gene: .; len: 13; v_gene: TRBV2; CDR3nt: TGTGCCAGTCGGGAGGGCGGAAGCACTGAAGCTTTCTTT; CDR3aa: CASREGGSTEAFF
j_gene: TRBJ2-1; abundance: .; d_gene: TRBD1; len: 14; v_gene: TRBV5-1; CDR3nt: TGCGCCAGCAGCTTGGTTGGGGACAGCAATGAGCAGTTCTTC; CDR3aa: CASSLVGDSNEQFF
j_gene: TRBJ1-4; abundance: few; d_gene: TRBD1; len: 16; v_gene: TRBV5-1; CDR3nt: TGCGCCAGCAGCATGAGGACGGGACAGCTTAATGAAAAACTGTTTTTT; CDR3aa: CASSMRTGQLNEKLFF
j_gene: TRBJ2-2; abundance: .; d_gene: TRBD1; len: 16; v_gene: TRBV11-1; CDR3nt: TGTGCCAGCAGCCTAGGACAGGGGGCGAACACCGGGGAGCTGTTTTTT; CDR3aa: CASSLGQGANTGELFF
j_gene: TRBJ2-5; abundance: .; d_gene: .; len: 15; v_gene: TRBV21-1; CDR3nt: TGTGCCAGCAGCAAACCGGGACAGGCGAAAGAGACCCAGTACTTC; CDR3aa: CASSKPGQAKETQYF
j_gene: TRBJ2-3; abundance: .; d_gene: TRBD2; len: 19; v_gene: TRBV2; CDR3nt: TGTGCCAGCAGTGAAACTGGCGGGAGGGCCCCTATACCCACAGATACGCAGTATTTT; CDR3aa: CASSETGGRAPIPTDTQYF
j_gene: TRBJ1-2; abundance: .; d_gene: .; len: 11; v_gene: TRBV30; CDR3nt: TGTGCCTGGAGTGTGTGGCCGTTAAACACCTTC; CDR3aa: CAWSVWPLNTF
j_gene: TRBJ2-5; abundance: .; d_gene: TRBD2; len: 15; v_gene: TRBV18; CDR3nt: TGTGCCAGCTCACCAGTAAGCGGGGGGCAAGAGACCCAGTACTTC; CDR3aa: CASSPVSGGQETQYF
j_gene: TRBJ1-6; abundance: .; d_gene: TRBD1; len: 14; v_gene: TRBV6-6; CDR3nt: TGTGCCAGCAGACCGGGACAGGGACATTCACCCCTCCACTTT; CDR3aa: CASRPGQGHSPLHF
j_gene: TRBJ1-3; abundance: .; d_gene: .; len: 15; v_gene: TRBV30; CDR3nt: TGTGCCTGGAGTGTACACAGGAACTCTGGAAACACCATATATTTT; CDR3aa: CAWSVHRNSGNTIYF
j_gene: TRBJ2-7; abundance: .; d_gene: .; len: 15; v_gene: TRBV2; CDR3nt: TGTGCCAGCAGTGAAGCCGGCACAGGAATCCACGAGCAGTACTTC; CDR3aa: CASSEAGTGIHEQYF
j_gene: TRBJ1-1; abundance: .; d_gene: TRBD1; len: 16; v_gene: TRBV18; CDR3nt: TGTGCCAGCTCACCTACTACCGGGACAGCGAACACTGAAGCTTTCTTT; CDR3aa: CASSPTTGTANTEAFF
j_gene: TRBJ1-1; abundance: few; d_gene: .; len: 16; v_gene: TRBV27; CDR3nt: TGTGCCAGCAGTTACCGATACGAGCGTTCTGAAAAACAAGCTTTCTTT; CDR3aa: CASSYRYERSEKQAFF
j_gene: TRBJ2-1; abundance: .; d_gene: TRBD1; len: 13; v_gene: TRBV3-1/TRBV3-2; CDR3nt: TGTGCCAGCAGCCAAGATTGGGACAGCAGGCAGTTCTTC; CDR3aa: CASSQDWDSRQFF
j_gene: TRBJ1-1; abundance: .; d_gene: .; len: 15; v_gene: TRBV7-6; CDR3nt: TGTGCCAGCAGCTCCCGTAGTGGTGGGAACACTGAAGCTTTCTTT; CDR3aa: CASSSRSGGNTEAFF
j_gene: TRBJ2-7; abundance: .; d_gene: TRBD2; len: 11; v_gene: TRBV27; CDR3nt: TGTGCCAGCAGACTAGCGGGGGAGCAGTACTTC; CDR3aa: CASRLAGEQYF
j_gene: TRBJ2-1; abundance: few; d_gene: TRBD2; len: 17; v_gene: TRBV19; CDR3nt: TGTGCCAGTAGTATCTTCCTAGCGGGAACGCGATACAATGAGCAGTTCTTC; CDR3aa: CASSIFLAGTRYNEQFF